This is a list of T cell receptor beta chains from one sample in a study of graft-versus-host responses after intestinal transplantation. These TCRs are of unknown antigen specificity. Only in-frame clones appear in the TCRdb table, and some are missing; sequencing was by immunoSEQ multiplex PCR. The sample has roughly 100,000 clones; approximately 93% are singletons. The sequences come from unstimulated CD8+ T cells sorted from spleen or lymph node cells, collected before intestinal transplant. The receptor set was obtained from a human donor who received an intestinal transplant. Each CDR3 is given with its conserved first and last residue. Each record gives: D gene, J gene, clone size, V gene, CDR3 protein, CDR3 DNA. The D gene is left open where the match is weak. Where a row states a size, it is once, few, many or the class of an expanded clone; other rows omit it.

-,TRBJ2-5,-,TRBV7-8,CASSPRGTWTPGGETQYF,TGTGCCAGCAGCCCCCGAGGCACTTGGACACCCGGGGGTGAGACCCAGTACTTC
-,TRBJ2-1,-,TRBV28,CASSQGTGRVEQFF,TGTGCCAGCAGTCAAGGCACAGGCCGGGTTGAGCAGTTCTTC
-,TRBJ2-2,-,TRBV7-3,CASSLWGREHNTGELFF,TGTGCCAGCAGCTTATGGGGAAGGGAACACAACACCGGGGAGCTGTTTTTT
-,TRBJ1-6,-,TRBV11-2,CASSSWEASPLHF,TGTGCCAGCAGCTCGTGGGAGGCTTCACCCCTCCACTTT
TRBD2,TRBJ2-1,-,TRBV4-1,CASSQLVSGGPEQFF,TGCGCCAGCAGCCAATTGGTTAGCGGGGGGCCCGAGCAGTTCTTC
-,TRBJ2-5,once,TRBV18,CASSPLRTDGETQYF,TGTGCCAGCTCACCATTAAGGACCGACGGAGAGACCCAGTACTTC
-,TRBJ1-5,-,TRBV19,CASSIADYSNQPQHF,TGTGCCAGTAGTATAGCGGATTATAGCAATCAGCCCCAGCATTTT
-,TRBJ1-6,-,TRBV6-6,CASSPVWGSRSPLHF,TGTGCCAGCAGCCCCGTCTGGGGAAGTCGTTCACCCCTCCACTTT
TRBD2,TRBJ2-1,-,TRBV7-9,CASSLSGLDNEQFF,TGTGCCAGCAGCTTATCCGGACTAGACAATGAGCAGTTCTTC
-,TRBJ2-7,-,TRBV2,CASSSPRQASYEQYF,TGTGCCAGCTCCTCCCCTAGACAGGCATCCTACGAGCAGTACTTC
TRBD1,TRBJ1-5,once,TRBV2,CASSTDRGNPKTTQPQHF,TGTGCCAGCTCAACCGACAGGGGGAACCCTAAAACGACTCAGCCCCAGCATTTT
-,TRBJ2-7,-,TRBV7-9,CASSHDGDYYEQYF,TGTGCCAGCAGTCACGACGGAGATTACTACGAGCAGTACTTC
-,TRBJ1-4,-,TRBV9,CASSPRGGWAAEKLFF,TGTGCCAGCAGCCCAAGGGGGGGGTGGGCGGCTGAAAAACTGTTTTTT
-,TRBJ1-2,once,TRBV10-3,CAISDSDVVQDGYTF,TGTGCCATCAGTGACTCGGACGTCGTCCAGGATGGCTACACCTTC
-,TRBJ2-7,-,TRBV4-1,CASSQSSGSSYEQYF,TGCGCCAGCAGCCAATCGAGCGGGTCCTCCTACGAGCAGTACTTC
-,TRBJ1-1,-,TRBV11-2,CASSPKLWTEEAFF,TGTGCCAGCAGCCCCAAGCTCTGGACCGAGGAGGCTTTCTTT
-,TRBJ2-3,-,TRBV6-6,CASSFLIQVGTDTQYF,TGTGCCAGCAGTTTCCTTATACAGGTGGGCACAGATACGCAGTATTTT
-,TRBJ2-1,-,TRBV6-5,CASSYRSPPYNEQFF,TGTGCCAGCAGTTACCGGTCGCCCCCCTACAATGAGCAGTTCTTC
-,TRBJ2-7,-,TRBV7-6,CASSLGGLGTSGEQYF,TGTGCCAGCAGCTTAGGGGGGCTAGGGACATCGGGCGAGCAGTACTTC
-,TRBJ1-6,-,TRBV27,CASSFRGQANSPLHF,TGTGCCAGCAGTTTCAGGGGCCAGGCGAATTCACCCCTCCACTTT
TRBD1,TRBJ2-3,-,TRBV19,CASSIPTGFGTDTQYF,TGTGCCAGTAGTATCCCGACAGGGTTTGGCACAGATACGCAGTATTTT
-,TRBJ2-3,-,TRBV14,CASSHPLVEGDTQYF,TGTGCCAGCAGCCACCCATTAGTGGAGGGGGATACGCAGTATTTT
-,TRBJ1-5,-,TRBV10-2,CASSDFGRKDQPQHF,TGCGCCAGCAGTGACTTCGGCAGGAAGGATCAGCCCCAGCATTTT
-,TRBJ1-1,once,TRBV2,CASSEALLRDEAFF,TGTGCCAGCAGTGAAGCGCTTCTCAGGGATGAAGCTTTCTTT
TRBD1,TRBJ1-4,few,TRBV7-9,CASSLPEGQINEKLFF,TGTGCCAGCAGCCTTCCTGAGGGACAGATTAATGAAAAACTGTTTTTT
-,TRBJ2-2,few,TRBV7-9,CASSLALTGELFF,TGTGCCAGCAGCTTAGCTCTCACCGGGGAGCTGTTTTTT
-,TRBJ2-5,few,TRBV18,CASSPREDTQETQYF,TGTGCCAGCTCACCACGAGAAGACACCCAAGAGACCCAGTACTTC
TRBD2,TRBJ2-3,few,TRBV10-3,CATERQRDQVTQYF,TGTGCCACCGAGCGCCAGCGGGACCAAGTTACGCAGTATTTT
-,TRBJ2-7,-,TRBV7-9,CASSLDYEQYF,TGTGCCAGCAGCTTAGACTACGAGCAGTACTTC
TRBD2,TRBJ2-1,-,TRBV7-9,CASSLSGTSSYNEQFF,TGTGCCAGCAGCTTATCCGGGACTAGCTCCTACAATGAGCAGTTCTTC
-,TRBJ2-7,-,TRBV9,CASSVAPTAGGSYEQYF,TGTGCCAGCAGCGTAGCGCCGACGGCCGGGGGCTCCTACGAGCAGTACTTC
-,TRBJ1-6,-,TRBV4-1,CASSQDQRRYSPLHF,TGCGCCAGCAGCCAAGATCAACGGAGATATTCACCCCTCCACTTT
-,TRBJ2-5,-,TRBV29-1,CSGVQGIQETQYF,TGCAGCGGGGTTCAGGGGATCCAAGAGACCCAGTACTTC
TRBD1,TRBJ2-7,-,TRBV4-1,CASSQGQGAYEQYF,TGCGCCAGCAGCCAAGGACAGGGCGCTTACGAGCAGTACTTC
-,TRBJ2-1,once,TRBV5-4,CASSLYRDVSEQFF,TGTGCCAGCAGCTTGTATAGGGATGTCAGTGAGCAGTTCTTC
-,TRBJ1-2,-,TRBV5-5,CASSVSGGLNYGYTF,TGTGCCAGCAGCGTAAGTGGGGGACTTAACTATGGCTACACCTTC
TRBD2,TRBJ2-5,-,TRBV11-2,CASRYPAGVGETQYF,TGTGCCAGCCGGTACCCAGCGGGGGTTGGAGAGACCCAGTACTTC
TRBD2,TRBJ2-1,-,TRBV7-6,CASSPVAGDYNEQFF,TGTGCCAGCAGCCCGGTCGCGGGGGACTACAATGAGCAGTTCTTC
-,TRBJ2-3,-,TRBV4-1,CASSPGDTQYF,TGCGCCAGCAGCCCCGGAGATACGCAGTATTTT
TRBD1,TRBJ2-1,-,TRBV29-1,CSVPNRGDYNEQFF,TGCAGCGTACCGAACAGGGGGGATTACAATGAGCAGTTCTTC
-,TRBJ2-5,-,TRBV9,CASSVETGPQETQYF,TGTGCCAGCAGCGTAGAAACAGGGCCCCAAGAGACCCAGTACTTC
-,TRBJ1-2,-,TRBV27,CASISRQGGSDYGYTF,TGTGCCAGCATTTCTCGCCAGGGAGGAAGCGACTATGGCTACACCTTC
-,TRBJ2-2,-,TRBV2,CATLREDGLFF,TGTGCCACCCTCAGAGAAGATGGGCTGTTTTTT
-,TRBJ2-5,-,TRBV27,CASSLNVRDFKYQETQYF,TGTGCCAGCAGTTTAAATGTAAGGGACTTCAAGTACCAAGAGACCCAGTACTTC
-,TRBJ2-7,-,TRBV19,CASSIGQPYEQYF,TGTGCCAGTAGTATAGGCCAGCCTTACGAGCAGTACTTC
-,TRBJ2-7,-,TRBV23-1,CASSQSAGREIFSSYEQYF,TGCGCCAGCAGTCAATCTGCCGGCAGGGAAATCTTCAGCTCCTACGAGCAGTACTTC
-,TRBJ2-1,-,TRBV2,CASSEPGVQFF,TGTGCCAGCAGTGAACCGGGGGTGCAGTTCTTC
-,TRBJ1-5,-,TRBV2,CASSEKVLSNQPQHF,TGTGCCAGCAGTGAGAAAGTACTTAGCAATCAGCCCCAGCATTTT
-,TRBJ2-1,-,TRBV27,CASSQDSLNEQFF,TGTGCCAGCAGTCAGGACAGTTTAAATGAGCAGTTCTTC
-,TRBJ1-5,-,TRBV19,CASSVGGEQPQHF,TGTGCCAGTAGTGTAGGGGGGGAACAGCCCCAGCATTTT
-,TRBJ1-2,-,TRBV7-6,CASSLGPGDPYYGYTF,TGTGCCAGCAGCTTAGGACCAGGAGATCCTTACTATGGCTACACCTTC
-,TRBJ2-3,-,TRBV27,CATHGDTQYF,TGTGCCACCCATGGGGATACGCAGTATTTT
-,TRBJ2-5,-,TRBV25-1,CASSGTTGGKETQYF,TGTGCCAGCAGTGGAACTACGGGGGGCAAAGAGACCCAGTACTTC
-,TRBJ2-7,-,TRBV14,CASSQRGYTSSYEQYF,TGTGCCAGCAGCCAGAGGGGCTATACGAGCTCCTACGAGCAGTACTTC
-,TRBJ1-2,-,TRBV5-6,CASSLEGSGYTF,TGTGCCAGCAGCTTGGAGGGTTCTGGCTACACCTTC
TRBD2,TRBJ2-1,-,TRBV19,CASSLASGGPNEQFF,TGTGCCAGTAGTCTGGCCAGCGGGGGGCCTAATGAGCAGTTCTTC
TRBD2,TRBJ2-1,-,TRBV4-1,CASSQVAGGFNEQFF,TGCGCCAGCAGCCAAGTAGCGGGGGGGTTCAATGAGCAGTTCTTC
-,TRBJ2-1,-,TRBV5-6,CASSLKRTEYNEQFF,TGTGCCAGCAGCTTGAAAAGGACAGAGTACAATGAGCAGTTCTTC
-,TRBJ2-1,-,TRBV4-2,CASSQARGGSYNEQFF,TGTGCCAGCAGCCAGGCAAGGGGGGGCTCCTACAATGAGCAGTTCTTC